This T cell receptor (delta chain) is from a study of gamma-delta chains in newborns, infants, children. Across the whole study: Microbial exposure reportedly drives polyclonal innate γδ T cell expansion after birth.

This clone showed up just a few times. The CDR3 has 17 amino acids. V lost 2 bases and J lost 0; bases outside the gene matches: 15. Per germline, CDR1 TVYSNPD and CDR2 GDNSRS (reference sequence). TCRdb used CATT to re-call clones from the reads. The data contain 8,500 to 13,000 delta-chain clones, 3.5% of them singletons. This TCR derives from a child who was a newborn, infant or young child, either healthy, febrile or measles-vaccinated (not recorded which). The specimen was blood. The chain employs TRDV3 and TRDJ1, with TRDD3 identical over 7 bases. CDR3 region: CAFPGRGGGPYTDKLIF. DNA of the CDR3: TGTGCCTTTCCGGGGCGAGGTGGGGGACCGTACACCGATAAACTCATCTTT.